This T cell receptor beta chain was observed in a study of a mutant IDH1 vaccine in newly diagnosed glioma. Study at large: Eight vaccine doses were administered to patients at weeks 1, 3, 5, 7, 11, 15, 19 and 23. The sex distribution of treated patients was 62.5% male and about 38% female, with a mean age of around 43 years.

Notes on the study in general: It seemed that pseudoprogression was not linked to changes in the top peripheral T cell clonotypes.

This table comes from immunoSEQ multiplex PCR, and its TCRdb copy is limited to in-frame clones, with some not included. Seen here are about 56,000 clones, around 87% observed once, and the top ten hold 1.4%. Time point here: week 23, last vaccination. Every vaccination contained 300 ug of the mutant IDH1 20-mer peptide and was paired with topical imiquimod. The CDR3 sequence is 15 residues long. V lost 5 bases to trimming and J lost 2 bases; unmatched junction nucleotides: 8. CDR1 is LNHDA, CDR2 SQIVND, per germline (reference sequence). As to this clone: Its antigen is as yet unknown.

The TCR sequence derives from a man in his forties with glioma. The sample in question was PBMCs, obtained from a glioma patient whose treatment included an IDH1 peptide vaccine. The J gene is TRBJ2-7, the V gene TRBV19, with 8 bases that match TRBD1. This CDR3 reads CASSYGSGGPYEQYF. CDR3 sequence (DNA): TGTGCCAGTAGTTACGGGTCAGGGGGCCCCTACGAGCAGTACTTC.